This entry concerns a single T cell receptor beta chain. Source study methods: Estimation of nucleated cell counts relied on the amplification of reference gene primers. Here immunoSEQ multiplex PCR was the method, and the copy in TCRdb shows in-frame clones only, minus some. The V and J calls and clone size were taken over from that table, and D and trimming were inferred from the DNA. The sample lists 180,000 or so clones, 87% occurring once. Germline V lookup: CDR1 SNHLY, CDR2 FYNNEI. This CDR3 contains 14 residues. V shed 5 bases and J 3 bases; nucleotides not matched to a gene: 4. These data are taken from a study of blood T cell repertoires in COVID-19. Study-level information: Sample material is recorded as cDNA or gDNA derived from T cells, B-cell-depleted T cells, or PBMCs.

Material for sequencing was peripheral blood. The TCR comes from a man aged 40-55 years with active or convalescent COVID-19. V and J are TRBV2 and TRBJ2-7; 10 bases map to TRBD1. The CDR3 reads CASSLDRGDYEQYF. CDR3 DNA sequence: TGTGCCAGCAGTCTGGACAGGGGGGACTACGAGCAGTACTTC.